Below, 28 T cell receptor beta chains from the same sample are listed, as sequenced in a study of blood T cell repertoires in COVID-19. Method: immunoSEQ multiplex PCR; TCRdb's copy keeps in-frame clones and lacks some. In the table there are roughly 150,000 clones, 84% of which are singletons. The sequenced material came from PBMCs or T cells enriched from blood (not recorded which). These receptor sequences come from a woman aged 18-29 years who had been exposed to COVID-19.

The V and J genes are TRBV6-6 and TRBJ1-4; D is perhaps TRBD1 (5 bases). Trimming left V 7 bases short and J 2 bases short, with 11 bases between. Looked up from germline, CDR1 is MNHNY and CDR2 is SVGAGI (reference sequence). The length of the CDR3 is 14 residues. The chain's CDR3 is CASTQVRTNEKLFF. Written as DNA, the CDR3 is TGTGCCAGCACACAGGTCAGGACTAATGAAAAACTGTTTTTT.

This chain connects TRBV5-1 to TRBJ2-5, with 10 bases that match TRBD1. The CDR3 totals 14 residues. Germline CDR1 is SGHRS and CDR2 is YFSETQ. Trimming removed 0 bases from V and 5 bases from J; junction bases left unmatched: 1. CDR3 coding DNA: TGCGCCAGCAGCTTGGGACAGGGGGCTGAGACCCAGTACTTC. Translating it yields CASSLGQGAETQYF.

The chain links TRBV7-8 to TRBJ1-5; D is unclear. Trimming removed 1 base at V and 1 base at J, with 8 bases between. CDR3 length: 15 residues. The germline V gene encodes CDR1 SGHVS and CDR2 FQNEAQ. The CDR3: CASSLEAQSNQPQHF. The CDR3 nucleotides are TGTGCCAGCAGCTTAGAGGCACAGAGCAATCAGCCCCAGCATTTT.

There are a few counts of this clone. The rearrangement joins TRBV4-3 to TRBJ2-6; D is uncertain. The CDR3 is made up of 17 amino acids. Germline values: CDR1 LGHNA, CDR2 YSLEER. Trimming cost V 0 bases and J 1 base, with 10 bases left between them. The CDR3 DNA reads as TGCGCCAGCAGCCAAGAGCCTAGGCTTTCTGGGGCCAACGTCCTGACTTTC. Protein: CASSQEPRLSGANVLTF.

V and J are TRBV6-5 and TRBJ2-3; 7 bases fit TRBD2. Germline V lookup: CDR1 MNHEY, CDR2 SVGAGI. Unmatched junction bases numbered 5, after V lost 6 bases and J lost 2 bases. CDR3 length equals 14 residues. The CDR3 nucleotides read TGTGCCAGCAGGGGGGAGGGTTTCACAGATACGCAGTATTTT. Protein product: CASRGEGFTDTQYF.

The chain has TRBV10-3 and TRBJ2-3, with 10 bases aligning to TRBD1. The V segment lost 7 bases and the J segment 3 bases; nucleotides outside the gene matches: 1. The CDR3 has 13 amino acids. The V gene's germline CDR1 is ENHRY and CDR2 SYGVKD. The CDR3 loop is CAITGQGTDTQYF. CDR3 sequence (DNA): TGTGCCATCACGGGACAGGGGACAGATACGCAGTATTTT.

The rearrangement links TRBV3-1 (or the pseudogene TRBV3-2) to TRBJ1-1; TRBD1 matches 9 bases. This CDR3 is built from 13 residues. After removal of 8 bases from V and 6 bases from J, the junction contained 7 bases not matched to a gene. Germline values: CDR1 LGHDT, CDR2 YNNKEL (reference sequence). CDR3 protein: CASRTQGAAEAFF. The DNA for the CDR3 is TGTGCCAGCCGAACACAGGGGGCCGCTGAAGCTTTCTTT.

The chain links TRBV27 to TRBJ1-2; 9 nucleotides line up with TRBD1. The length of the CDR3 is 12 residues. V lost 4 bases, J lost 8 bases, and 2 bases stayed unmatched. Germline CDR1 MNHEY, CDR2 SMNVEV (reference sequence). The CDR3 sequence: CASSSTGGGYTF. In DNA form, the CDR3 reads TGTGCCAGCAGTTCTACAGGGGGCGGCTACACCTTC.

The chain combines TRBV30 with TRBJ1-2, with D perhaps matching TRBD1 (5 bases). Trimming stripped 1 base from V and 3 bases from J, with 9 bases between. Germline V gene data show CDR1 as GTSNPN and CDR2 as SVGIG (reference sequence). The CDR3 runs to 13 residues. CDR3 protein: CAWSAGVDYGYTF. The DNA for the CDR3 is TGTGCCTGGAGTGCGGGGGTGGACTATGGCTACACCTTC.

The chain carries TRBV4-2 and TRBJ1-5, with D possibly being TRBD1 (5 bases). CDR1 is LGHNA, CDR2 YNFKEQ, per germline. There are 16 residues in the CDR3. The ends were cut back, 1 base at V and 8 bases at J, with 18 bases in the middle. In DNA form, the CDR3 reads TGTGCCAGCAGCCAAGGAGAAGCGGGGAGAGGGGAGCCCCAGCATTTT. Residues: CASSQGEAGRGEPQHF.

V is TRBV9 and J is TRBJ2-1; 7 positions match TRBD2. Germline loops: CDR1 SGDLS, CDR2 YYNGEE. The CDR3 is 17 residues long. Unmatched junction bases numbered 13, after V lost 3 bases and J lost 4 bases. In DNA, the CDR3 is TGTGCCAGCAGCGCGGGGGGATTAGCGGGTATATACAATGAGCAGTTCTTC. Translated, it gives CASSAGGLAGIYNEQFF.

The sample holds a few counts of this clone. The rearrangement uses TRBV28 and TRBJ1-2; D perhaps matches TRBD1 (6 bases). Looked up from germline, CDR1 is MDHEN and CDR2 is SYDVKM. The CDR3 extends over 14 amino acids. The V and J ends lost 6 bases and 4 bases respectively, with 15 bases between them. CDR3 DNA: TGTGCCAGCAGCCTTTCCGGACAGTTCTATGGCTACACCTTC. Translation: CASSLSGQFYGYTF.

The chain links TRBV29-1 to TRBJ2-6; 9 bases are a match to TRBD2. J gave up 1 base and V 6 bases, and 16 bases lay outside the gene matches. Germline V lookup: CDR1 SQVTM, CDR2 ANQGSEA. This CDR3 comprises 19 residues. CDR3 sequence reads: CSVLPSGRPSGSGANVLTF. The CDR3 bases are TGCAGCGTCCTACCCAGCGGGAGGCCCTCTGGGTCTGGGGCCAACGTCCTGACTTTC.

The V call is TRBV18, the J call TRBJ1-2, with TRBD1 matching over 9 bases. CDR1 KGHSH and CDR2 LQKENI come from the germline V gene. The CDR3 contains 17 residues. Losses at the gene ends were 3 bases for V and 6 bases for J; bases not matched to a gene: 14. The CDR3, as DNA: TGTGCCAGCTCACCCGAACAACAGACAGGGGGAGTTAATGGCTACACCTTC. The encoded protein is CASSPEQQTGGVNGYTF. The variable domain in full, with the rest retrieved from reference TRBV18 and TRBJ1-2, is NAGVMQNPRHLVRRRGQEARLRCSPMKGHSHVYWYRQLPEEGLKFMVYLQKENIIDESGMPKERFSAEFPKEGPSILRIQQVVRGDSAAYFCASSPEQQTGGVNGYTFGSGTRLTVV.

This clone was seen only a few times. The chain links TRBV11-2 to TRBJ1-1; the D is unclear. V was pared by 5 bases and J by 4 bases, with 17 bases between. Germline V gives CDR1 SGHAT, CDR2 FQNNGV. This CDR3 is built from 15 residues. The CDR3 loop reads CASSRWAVPTTEAFF. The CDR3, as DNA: TGTGCCAGCAGCCGATGGGCAGTTCCGACCACTGAAGCTTTCTTT.

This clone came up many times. CDR3 protein: CASSLSYGSEAPTDNEQFF. In DNA, the CDR3 is TGTGCCAGCAGCTTAAGCTACGGGAGTGAGGCTCCTACGGACAATGAGCAGTTCTTC. V gene TRBV11-2 combines with J gene TRBJ2-1, with a possible D match to TRBD2 (6 bases). Trimming cost V 2 bases and J 5 bases, with 25 bases left between them. The CDR3 is 19 amino acids. Germline CDR1 is SGHAT and CDR2 is FQNNGV.

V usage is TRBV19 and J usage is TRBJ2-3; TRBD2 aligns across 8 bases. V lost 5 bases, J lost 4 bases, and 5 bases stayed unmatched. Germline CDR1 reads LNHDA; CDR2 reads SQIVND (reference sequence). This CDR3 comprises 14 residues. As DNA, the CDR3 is TGTGCCAGTAGTCCCGGACTAGCTGCAGATACGCAGTATTTT. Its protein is CASSPGLAADTQYF. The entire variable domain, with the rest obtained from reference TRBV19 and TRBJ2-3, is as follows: DGGITQSPKYLFRKEGQNVTLSCEQNLNHDAMYWYRQDPGQGLRLIYYSQIVNDFQKGDIAEGYSVSREKKESFPLTVTSAQKNPTAFYLCASSPGLAADTQYFGPGTRLTVL.

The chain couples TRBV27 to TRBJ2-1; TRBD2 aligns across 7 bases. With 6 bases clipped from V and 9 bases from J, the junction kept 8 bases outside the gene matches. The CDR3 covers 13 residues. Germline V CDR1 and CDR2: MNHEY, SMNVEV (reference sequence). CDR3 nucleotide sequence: TGTGCCAGCAGCCCCAGACTAGCTACTGAGCAGTTCTTC. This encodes CASSPRLATEQFF.

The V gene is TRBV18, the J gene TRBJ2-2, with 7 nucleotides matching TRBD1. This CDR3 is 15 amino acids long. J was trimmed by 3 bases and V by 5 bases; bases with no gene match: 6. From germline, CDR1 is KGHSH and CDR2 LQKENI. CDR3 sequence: CASSYLTGDTGELFF. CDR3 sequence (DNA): TGTGCCAGCTCATACTTAACAGGGGACACCGGGGAGCTGTTTTTT.

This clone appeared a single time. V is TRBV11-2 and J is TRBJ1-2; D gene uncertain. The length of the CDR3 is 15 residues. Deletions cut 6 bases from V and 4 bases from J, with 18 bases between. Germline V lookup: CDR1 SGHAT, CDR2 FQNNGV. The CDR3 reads CASRPMGRPRYGYTF. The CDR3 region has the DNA TGTGCCAGCAGGCCTATGGGCAGGCCCCGCTATGGCTACACCTTC.

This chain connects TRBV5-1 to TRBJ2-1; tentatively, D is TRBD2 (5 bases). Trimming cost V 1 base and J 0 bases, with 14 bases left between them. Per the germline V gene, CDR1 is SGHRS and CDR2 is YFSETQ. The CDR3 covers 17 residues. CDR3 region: CASSLFSAASSYNEQFF. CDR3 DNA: TGCGCCAGCAGCTTGTTTTCAGCGGCTAGCTCCTACAATGAGCAGTTCTTC.

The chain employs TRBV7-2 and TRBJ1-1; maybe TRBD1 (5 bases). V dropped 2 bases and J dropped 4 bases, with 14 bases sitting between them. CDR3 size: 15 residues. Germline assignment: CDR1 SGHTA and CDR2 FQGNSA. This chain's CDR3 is CASSLISSGLTEAFF. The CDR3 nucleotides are TGTGCCAGCAGCTTAATTTCATCAGGGCTCACTGAAGCTTTCTTT.

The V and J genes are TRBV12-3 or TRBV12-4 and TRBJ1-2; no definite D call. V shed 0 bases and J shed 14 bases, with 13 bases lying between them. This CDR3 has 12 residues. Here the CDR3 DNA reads TGTGCCAGCAGTTTAGCGATTGAGGCGGAGACCTTC. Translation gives CASSLAIEAETF.

The CDR3 DNA reads as TGTGCCTGGAGTCCGGGGGGAGCCTATGGCTACACCTTC. The encoded protein is CAWSPGGAYGYTF. This chain links TRBV30 with TRBJ1-2, with D tentatively TRBD1 (5 bases). Between the trimmed V and J ends, which lost 2 bases and 4 bases, there was a span of 11 bases. This CDR3 contains 13 residues. CDR1 is GTSNPN, CDR2 SVGIG, per germline (reference sequence).

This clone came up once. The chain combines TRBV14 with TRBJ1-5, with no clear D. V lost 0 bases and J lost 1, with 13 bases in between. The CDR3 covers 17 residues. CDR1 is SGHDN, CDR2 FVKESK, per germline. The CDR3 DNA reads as TGTGCCAGCAGCCAAGACATAGGCAACTACAGCAATCAGCCCCAGCATTTT. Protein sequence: CASSQDIGNYSNQPQHF.

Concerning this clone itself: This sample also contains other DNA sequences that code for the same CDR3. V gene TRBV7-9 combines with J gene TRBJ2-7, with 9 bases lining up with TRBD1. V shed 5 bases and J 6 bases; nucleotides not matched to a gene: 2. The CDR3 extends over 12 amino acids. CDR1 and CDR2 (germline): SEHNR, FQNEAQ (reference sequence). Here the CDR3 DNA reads TGTGCCAGCAGCGGACAGGGGACCGAGCAGTACTTC. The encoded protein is CASSGQGTEQYF.

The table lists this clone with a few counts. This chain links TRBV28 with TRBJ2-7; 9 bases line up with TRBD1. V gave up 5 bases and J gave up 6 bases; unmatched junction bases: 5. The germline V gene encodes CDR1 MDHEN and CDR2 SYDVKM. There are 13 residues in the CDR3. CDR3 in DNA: TGTGCCAGCAGTCCCGGACAGGGGAGCGAGCAGTACTTC. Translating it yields CASSPGQGSEQYF. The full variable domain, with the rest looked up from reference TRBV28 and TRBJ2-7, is DVKVTQSSRYLVKRTGEKVFLECVQDMDHENMFWYRQDPGLGLRLIYFSYDVKMKEKGDIPEGYSVSREKKERFSLILESASTNQTSMYLCASSPGQGSEQYFGPGTRLTVT.

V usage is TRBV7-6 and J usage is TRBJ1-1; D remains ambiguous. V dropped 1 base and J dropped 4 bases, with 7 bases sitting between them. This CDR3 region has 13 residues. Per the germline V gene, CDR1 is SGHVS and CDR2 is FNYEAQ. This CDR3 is CASSLEHSTEAFF. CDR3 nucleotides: TGTGCCAGCAGCTTAGAGCATTCCACTGAAGCTTTCTTT.